This paragraph reports one TCR beta chain. TCRdb's copy holds only in-frame clones and misses some; the assay was immunoSEQ multiplex PCR. Among about 180,000 clones listed, about 85% were seen once. V shed 0 bases and J shed 7 bases, with 7 bases lying between them. CDR3 length equals 13 residues. Germline assignment: CDR1 SGHAT and CDR2 FQNNGV. The data are from a study of blood T cell repertoires in COVID-19. Sequenced sample: peripheral blood. The source of this sequence is a woman younger than 45 with active or convalescent COVID-19. V and J are TRBV11-2 and TRBJ1-3; D unresolved. CDR3 region: CASSLDWENTIYF. CDR3 nucleotide sequence: TGTGCCAGCAGCTTAGATTGGGAGAACACCATATATTTT.